This T cell receptor (beta chain) appears in the sequencing data of a study of T cell responses to AZD1222 COVID-19 vaccine. Study-wide results and limits: Spike-specific TCR breadth and depth were elevated following two AZD1222 doses. Females made up more of the donors, who were largely white British, and clonal diversity may have come out too low.

Points on this clone: What it recognizes is unknown.

The V end lost 5 bases, the J end lost 0 bases, and 5 bases lay between the germline ends. CDR3 length: 12 amino acids. Looked up from germline, CDR1 is MDHEN and CDR2 is SYDVKM. Measured with immunoSEQ multiplex PCR; TCRdb has only the in-frame clones, and not every one. Of about 100,000 clones in the sample, roughly nine tenths were seen once. The sequencing used peripheral blood, collected on day 0 of AZD1222 vaccination. V usage is TRBV28 and J usage is TRBJ2-7; D call uncertain. This TCR was recovered from an adult in good health. This CDR3 reads CASSPLSYEQYF. In DNA, the CDR3 is TGTGCCAGCAGTCCGCTCTCCTACGAGCAGTACTTC.